This T cell receptor (beta chain) was sequenced for a study of T cell responses to AZD1222 COVID-19 vaccine. Points from the study as a whole: At baseline, seropositivity was found in only a handful of AZD1222 recipients. With two AZD1222 doses given, Spike-specific TCR breadth and depth both rose.

Turning to this clone: Its cognate antigen is unknown.

V lost 4 bases to trimming and J lost 2 bases, with 12 bases between them. CDR3 length equals 14 residues. Germline CDR1 SGHRS, CDR2 YFSETQ. Clones were sequenced by immunoSEQ multiplex PCR, and TCRdb holds only the in-frame ones, with some missing. The profile covers about 56,000 clones, with approximately 80% appearing a single time and roughly 5.2% taken by the ten largest. Samples with a second dose at about 4 or about 12 weeks were pooled together. The sample was peripheral blood, taken 28 days after the second AZD1222 dose. This chain uses TRBV5-1 with TRBJ1-2; possible D gene TRBD1, 5 bases. This receptor was obtained from an adult who received the AZD1222 COVID-19 vaccine. The CDR3, as DNA: TGCGCCAGCAGCCCAGGGTTTACCAACTATGGCTACACCTTC. As protein: CASSPGFTNYGYTF.